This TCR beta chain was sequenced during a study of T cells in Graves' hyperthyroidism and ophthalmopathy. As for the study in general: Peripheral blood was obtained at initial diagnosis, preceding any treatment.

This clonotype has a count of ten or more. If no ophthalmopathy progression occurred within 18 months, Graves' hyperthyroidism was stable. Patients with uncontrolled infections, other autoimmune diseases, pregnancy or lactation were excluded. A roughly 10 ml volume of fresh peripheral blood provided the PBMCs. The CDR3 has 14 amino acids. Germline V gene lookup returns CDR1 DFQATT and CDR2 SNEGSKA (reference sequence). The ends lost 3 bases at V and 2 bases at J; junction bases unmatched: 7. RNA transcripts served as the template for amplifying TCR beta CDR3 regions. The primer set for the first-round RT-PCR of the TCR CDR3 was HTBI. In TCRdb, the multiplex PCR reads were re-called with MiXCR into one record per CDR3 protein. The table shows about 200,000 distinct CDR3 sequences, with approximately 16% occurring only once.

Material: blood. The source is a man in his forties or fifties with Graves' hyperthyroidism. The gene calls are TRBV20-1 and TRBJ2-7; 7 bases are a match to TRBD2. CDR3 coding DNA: TGCAGTGCTAGCGTTGGGGGGGGGACCTACGAGCAGTACTTC. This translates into CSASVGGGTYEQYF.